A selection of T cell receptor beta chains follows, all from one sample in a study of OX40 agonist ivuxolimab in advanced cancers. Using immunoSEQ multiplex PCR, the repertoire was profiled, and TCRdb retains in-frame clones only, with some absent. The sample shows around 60,000 clones, roughly 82% of them seen only once. This material consisted of CD4+ or CD8+ T cells sorted from blood, taken in a trial of the OX40 agonist ivuxolimab. These receptors all come from an adult with an advanced solid tumor such as melanoma, head and neck, liver or kidney cancer. The CDR3 runs from the conserved cysteine through the conserved F or W. The D gene is left open where the match is weak. Expanded clones are given a class, and other clones once, few, many or no size at all.

>13|-|TRBJ2-3|TRBV6-6|-
CASSAGRTDTQYF
TGTGCCAGCAGTGCGGGACGCACAGATACGCAGTATTTT
>14|-|TRBJ2-2|TRBV7-8|-
CASSARTVTGELFF
TGTGCCAGCAGCGCACGGACGGTCACCGGGGAGCTGTTTTTT
>15|-|TRBJ2-7|TRBV18|TRBD1
CASSPSAQGAYEQYF
TGTGCCAGCTCACCGTCGGCACAGGGGGCCTACGAGCAGTACTTC
>11|once|TRBJ1-1|TRBV6-6|-
CASSRNTEAFF
TGTGCCAGCAGCCGGAACACTGAAGCTTTCTTT
>18|-|TRBJ2-6|TRBV1|-
CTSSQVLTGVSGANVLTF
TGCACCAGCAGCCAGGTTTTAACAGGGGTCTCCGGGGCCAACGTCCTGACTTTC
>16|-|TRBJ1-2|TRBV9|TRBD1
CASSVEGATDFYGYTF
TGTGCCAGCAGCGTAGAGGGGGCAACCGACTTCTATGGCTACACCTTC
>15|few|TRBJ1-6|TRBV4-3|TRBD1
CASSQDRVRGSPLHF
TGCGCCAGCAGCCAGGACAGGGTGCGTGGTTCACCCCTCCACTTT
>16|few|TRBJ2-1|TRBV5-4|-
CASSPGRMLSYNEQFF
TGTGCCAGCAGCCCCGGACGGATGCTTTCCTACAATGAGCAGTTCTTC
>16|-|TRBJ1-3|TRBV15|-
CATSRDQGPIGNTIYF
TGTGCCACCAGCAGAGATCAGGGCCCTATTGGAAACACCATATATTTT
>12|-|TRBJ1-1|TRBV6-5|-
CASSRRGAEAFF
TGTGCCAGCAGCCGGCGGGGGGCTGAAGCTTTCTTT
>14|-|TRBJ2-1|TRBV11-3|-
CASSPWGDYNEQFF
TGTGCCAGCAGCCCCTGGGGGGACTACAATGAGCAGTTCTTC
>15|once|TRBJ1-4|TRBV19|-
CASSQRIQTNEKLFF
TGTGCCAGTAGTCAGAGGATCCAAACTAATGAAAAACTGTTTTTT
>16|-|TRBJ2-2|TRBV11-3|-
CASSLGGARNTGELFF
TGTGCCAGCAGCTTAGGTGGTGCGCGGAACACCGGGGAGCTGTTTTTT
>14|-|TRBJ2-3|TRBV5-4|-
CASSLDGGTDTQYF
TGTGCCAGCAGCTTGGATGGGGGCACAGATACGCAGTATTTT
>14|-|TRBJ2-5|TRBV5-1|-
CASSLVTDLETQYF
TGCGCCAGCAGCTTGGTAACGGATTTGGAGACCCAGTACTTC
>13|-|TRBJ1-5|TRBV11-2|-
CASSRGGGQPQHF
TGTGCCAGCAGCCGGGGCGGGGGTCAGCCCCAGCATTTT
>16|-|TRBJ1-1|TRBV27|TRBD1
CASSLSRTGGYTEAFF
TGTGCCAGCAGTCTATCACGGACAGGGGGGTACACTGAAGCTTTCTTT
>10|-|TRBJ2-3|TRBV10-3|-
CAIGGDTQYF
TGTGCCATCGGGGGAGATACGCAGTATTTT
>13|-|TRBJ2-1|TRBV28|-
CASTGGVLDEQFF
TGTGCCAGCACTGGGGGAGTTTTGGATGAGCAGTTCTTC
>18|-|TRBJ2-1|TRBV19|TRBD1
CASSILGSAGGLNNEQFF
TGTGCCAGTAGTATCTTGGGGTCGGCAGGGGGTCTCAACAATGAGCAGTTCTTC
>16|-|TRBJ2-2|TRBV18|TRBD1
CASSPQYGQGSGELFF
TGTGCCAGCTCACCGCAGTACGGACAGGGCTCCGGGGAGCTGTTTTTT
>13|-|TRBJ2-1|TRBV2|-
CASSEFAYNEQFF
TGTGCCAGCAGTGAGTTTGCCTACAATGAGCAGTTCTTC
>13|-|TRBJ1-5|TRBV6-5|-
CASGTSKNQPQHF
TGTGCCAGCGGAACATCGAAGAATCAGCCCCAGCATTTT
>13|-|TRBJ2-7|TRBV2|TRBD1
CASSERGQGEQYF
TGTGCCAGCAGTGAAAGGGGACAGGGCGAGCAGTACTTC
>15|-|TRBJ2-7|TRBV11-2|-
CASSLDGLGSYEQYF
TGTGCCAGCAGCCTGGACGGCCTGGGGTCCTACGAGCAGTACTTC
>16|-|TRBJ1-1|TRBV5-6|-
CASSLLGGRANTEAFF
TGTGCCAGCAGCCTCCTTGGGGGGAGGGCGAACACTGAAGCTTTCTTT
>13|-|TRBJ1-1|TRBV11-3|-
CASSLAPQSEAFF
TGTGCCAGCAGCTTAGCCCCCCAGTCTGAAGCTTTCTTT
>15|-|TRBJ1-2|TRBV2|-
CASSVAGSANYGYTF
TGTGCCAGCAGTGTCGCGGGGAGCGCTAACTATGGCTACACCTTC
>14|-|TRBJ2-3|TRBV7-3|TRBD1
CASSSTGAFHTQYF
TGTGCCAGCAGCTCGACAGGGGCGTTCCATACGCAGTATTTT
>13|-|TRBJ1-1|TRBV19|-
CASTKGVVTEAFF
TGTGCCAGTACGAAGGGGGTGGTGACTGAAGCTTTCTTT
>11|-|TRBJ1-1|TRBV19|-
CASSISGVAFF
TGTGCCAGTAGTATCTCAGGAGTAGCTTTCTTT
>13|-|TRBJ2-2|TRBV12-5|-
CASDLTVTGELFF
TGTGCTAGTGACTTGACGGTTACCGGGGAGCTGTTTTTT
>16|-|TRBJ2-4|TRBV6-6|-
CASLGAGAEAKNIQYF
TGTGCCAGCCTGGGGGCAGGGGCCGAAGCCAAAAACATTCAGTACTTC
>15|-|TRBJ2-3|TRBV29-1|-
CSAPSGQRVSDTQYF
TGCAGCGCCCCCTCGGGCCAGCGGGTCTCAGATACGCAGTATTTT
>16|-|TRBJ1-5|TRBV7-7|-
CASSSRDGYSNQPQHF
TGTGCTAGCAGTTCCCGGGACGGCTATAGCAATCAGCCCCAGCATTTT
>15|-|TRBJ1-5|TRBV18|-
CASSPLGESNQPQHF
TGTGCCAGCTCACCACTTGGGGAGAGCAATCAGCCCCAGCATTTT
>14|-|TRBJ2-5|TRBV7-2|-
CASSSTGEKETQYF
TGTGCCAGCAGCTCGACCGGAGAGAAAGAGACCCAGTACTTC
>17|-|TRBJ1-2|TRBV7-2|-
CASSLRSRVASFYGYTF
TGTGCCAGCAGCTTACGTTCACGGGTAGCCTCATTCTATGGCTACACCTTC
>12|-|TRBJ2-7|TRBV27|-
CASSFAQGGKYF
TGTGCCAGCAGTTTTGCGCAGGGCGGAAAGTACTTC
>14|-|TRBJ2-5|TRBV4-1|TRBD1
CASSPDRARGTQYF
TGCGCCAGCAGCCCGGACAGGGCTAGGGGGACCCAGTACTTC
>15|-|TRBJ2-5|TRBV5-6|-
CASSLVPSSAGTQYF
TGTGCCAGCAGCTTGGTCCCCTCCTCGGCGGGGACCCAGTACTTC